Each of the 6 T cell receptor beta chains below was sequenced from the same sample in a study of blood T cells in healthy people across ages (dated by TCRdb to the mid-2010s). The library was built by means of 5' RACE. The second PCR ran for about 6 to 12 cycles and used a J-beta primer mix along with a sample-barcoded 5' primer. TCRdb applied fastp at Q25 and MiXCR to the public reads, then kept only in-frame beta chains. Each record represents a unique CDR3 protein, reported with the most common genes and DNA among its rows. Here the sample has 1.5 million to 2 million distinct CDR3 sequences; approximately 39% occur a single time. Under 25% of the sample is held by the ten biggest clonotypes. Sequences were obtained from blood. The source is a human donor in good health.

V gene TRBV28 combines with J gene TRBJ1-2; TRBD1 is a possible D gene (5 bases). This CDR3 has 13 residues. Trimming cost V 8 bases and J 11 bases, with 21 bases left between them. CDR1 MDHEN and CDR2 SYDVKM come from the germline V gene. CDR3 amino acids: CASASLDSALYTF. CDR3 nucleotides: TGTGCCAGCGCCTCGTTAGACAGTGCCCTTTACACCTTC.

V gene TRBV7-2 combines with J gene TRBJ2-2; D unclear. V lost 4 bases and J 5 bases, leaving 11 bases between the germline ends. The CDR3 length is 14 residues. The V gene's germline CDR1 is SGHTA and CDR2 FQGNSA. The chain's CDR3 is CASSSHGETGELFF. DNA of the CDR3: TGTGCCAGCAGCTCTCACGGCGAGACCGGGGAGCTGTTTTTT.

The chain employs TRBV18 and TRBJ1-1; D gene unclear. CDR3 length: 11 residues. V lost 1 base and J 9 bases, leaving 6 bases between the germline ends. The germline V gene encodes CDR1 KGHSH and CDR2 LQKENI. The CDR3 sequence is CASSPQEKAFF. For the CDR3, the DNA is TGTGCCAGCTCACCACAGGAGAAAGCTTTCTTT.

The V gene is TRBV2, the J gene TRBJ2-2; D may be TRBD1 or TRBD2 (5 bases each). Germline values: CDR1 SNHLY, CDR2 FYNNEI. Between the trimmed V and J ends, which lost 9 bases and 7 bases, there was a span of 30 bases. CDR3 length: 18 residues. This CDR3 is CASETGLGRFGTNGELFF. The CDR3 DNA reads TGTGCCAGTGAGACGGGTCTTGGACGGTTTGGGACCAACGGGGAGCTGTTTTTT.

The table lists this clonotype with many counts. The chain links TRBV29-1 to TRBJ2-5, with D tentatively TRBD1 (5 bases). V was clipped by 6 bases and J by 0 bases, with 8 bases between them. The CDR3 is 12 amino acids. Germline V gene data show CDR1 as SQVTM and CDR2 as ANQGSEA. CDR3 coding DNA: TGCAGCGTGTCGACAGACCAAGAGACCCAGTACTTC. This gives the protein CSVSTDQETQYF.

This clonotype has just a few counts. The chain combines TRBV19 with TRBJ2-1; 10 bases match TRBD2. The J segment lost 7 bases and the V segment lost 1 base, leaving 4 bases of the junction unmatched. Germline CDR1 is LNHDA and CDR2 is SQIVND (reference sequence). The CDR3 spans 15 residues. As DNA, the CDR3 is TGTGCCAGTAGTATAGCCGGGACTAGCGTAAATGAGCAGTTCTTC. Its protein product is CASSIAGTSVNEQFF.